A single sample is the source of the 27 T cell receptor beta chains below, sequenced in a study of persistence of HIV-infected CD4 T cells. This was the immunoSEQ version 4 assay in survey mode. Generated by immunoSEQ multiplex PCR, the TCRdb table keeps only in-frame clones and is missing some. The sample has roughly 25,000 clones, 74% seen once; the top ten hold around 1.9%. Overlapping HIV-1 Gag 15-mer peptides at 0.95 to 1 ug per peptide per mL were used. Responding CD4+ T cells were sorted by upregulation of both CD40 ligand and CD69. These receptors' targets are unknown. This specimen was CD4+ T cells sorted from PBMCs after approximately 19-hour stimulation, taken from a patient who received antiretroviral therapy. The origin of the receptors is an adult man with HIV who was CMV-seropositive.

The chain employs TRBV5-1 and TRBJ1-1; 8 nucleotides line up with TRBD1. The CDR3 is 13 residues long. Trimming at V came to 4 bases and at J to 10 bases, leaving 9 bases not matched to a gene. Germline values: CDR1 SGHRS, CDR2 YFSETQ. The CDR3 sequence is CASSGETGVRAFF. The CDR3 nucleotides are TGCGCCAGCAGCGGGGAGACAGGGGTTCGAGCTTTCTTT. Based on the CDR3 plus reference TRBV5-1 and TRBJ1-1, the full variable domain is KAGVTQTPRYLIKTRGQQVTLSCSPISGHRSVSWYQQTPGQGLQFLFEYFSETQRNKGNFPGRFSGRQFSNSRSEMNVSTLELGDSALYLCASSGETGVRAFFGQGTRLTVV.

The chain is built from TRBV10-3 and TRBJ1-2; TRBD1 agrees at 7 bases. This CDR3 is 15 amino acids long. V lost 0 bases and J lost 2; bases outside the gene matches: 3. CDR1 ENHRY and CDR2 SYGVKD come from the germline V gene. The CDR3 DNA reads TGTGCCATCAGTGAGTCGCAGACAGGGAACTATGGCTACACCTTC. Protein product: CAISESQTGNYGYTF.

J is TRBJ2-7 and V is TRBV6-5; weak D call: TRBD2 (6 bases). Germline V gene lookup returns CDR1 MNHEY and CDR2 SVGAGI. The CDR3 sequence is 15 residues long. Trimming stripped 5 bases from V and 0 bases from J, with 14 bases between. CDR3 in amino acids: CASSLQAGPSYEQYF. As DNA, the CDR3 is TGTGCCAGCAGTCTTCAAGCGGGTCCCTCCTACGAGCAGTACTTC.

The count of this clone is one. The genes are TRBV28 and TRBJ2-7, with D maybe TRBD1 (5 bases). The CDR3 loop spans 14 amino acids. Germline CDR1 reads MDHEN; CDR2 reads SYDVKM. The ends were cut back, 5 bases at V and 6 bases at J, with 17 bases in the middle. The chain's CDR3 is CASSPPRQNGEQYF. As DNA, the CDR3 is TGTGCCAGCAGTCCGCCAAGACAGAACGGCGAGCAGTACTTC.

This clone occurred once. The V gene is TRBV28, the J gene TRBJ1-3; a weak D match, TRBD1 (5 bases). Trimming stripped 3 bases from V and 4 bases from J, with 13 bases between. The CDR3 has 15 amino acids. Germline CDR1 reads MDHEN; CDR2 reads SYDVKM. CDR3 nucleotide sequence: TGTGCCAGCAGTTTGTCGGGGGTGCGAGGAAACACCATATATTTT. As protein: CASSLSGVRGNTIYF.

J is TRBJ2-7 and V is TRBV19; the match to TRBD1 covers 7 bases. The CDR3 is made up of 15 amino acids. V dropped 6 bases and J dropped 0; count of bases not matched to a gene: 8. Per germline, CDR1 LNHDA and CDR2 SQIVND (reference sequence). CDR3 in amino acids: CASRSARDSSYEQYF. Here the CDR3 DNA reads TGTGCCAGTAGGTCGGCCAGGGACAGCTCCTACGAGCAGTACTTC. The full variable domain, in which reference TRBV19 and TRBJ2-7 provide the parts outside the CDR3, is DGGITQSPKYLFRKEGQNVTLSCEQNLNHDAMYWYRQDPGQGLRLIYYSQIVNDFQKGDIAEGYSVSREKKESFPLTVTSAQKNPTAFYLCASRSARDSSYEQYFGPGTRLTVT.

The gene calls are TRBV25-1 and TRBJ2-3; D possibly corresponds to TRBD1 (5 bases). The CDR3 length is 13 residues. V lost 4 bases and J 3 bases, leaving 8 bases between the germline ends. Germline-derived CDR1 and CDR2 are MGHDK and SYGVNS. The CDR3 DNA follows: TGTGCCAGCAGTGTTGGGGCTACAGATACGCAGTATTTT. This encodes CASSVGATDTQYF.

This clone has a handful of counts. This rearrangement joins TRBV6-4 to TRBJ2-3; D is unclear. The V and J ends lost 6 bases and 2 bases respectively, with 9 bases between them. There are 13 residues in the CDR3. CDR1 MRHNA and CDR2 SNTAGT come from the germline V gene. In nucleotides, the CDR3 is TGTGCCAGCAGCCCGGACCACACAGATACGCAGTATTTT. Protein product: CASSPDHTDTQYF.

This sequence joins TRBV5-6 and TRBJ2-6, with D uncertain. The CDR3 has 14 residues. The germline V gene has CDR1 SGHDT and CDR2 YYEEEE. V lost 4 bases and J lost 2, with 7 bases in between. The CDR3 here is CASSPQPGANVLTF. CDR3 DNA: TGTGCCAGCAGCCCCCAGCCTGGGGCCAACGTCCTGACTTTC. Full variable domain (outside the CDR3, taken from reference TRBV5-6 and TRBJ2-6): DAGVTQSPTHLIKTRGQQVTLRCSPKSGHDTVSWYQQALGQGPQFIFQYYEEEERQRGNFPDRFSGHQFPNYSSELNVNALLLGDSALYLCASSPQPGANVLTFGAGSRLTVL.

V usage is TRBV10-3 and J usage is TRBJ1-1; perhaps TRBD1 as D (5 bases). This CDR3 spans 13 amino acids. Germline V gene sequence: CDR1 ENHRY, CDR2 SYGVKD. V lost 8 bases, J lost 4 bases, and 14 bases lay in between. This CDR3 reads CAIGPGIGTEAFF. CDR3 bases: TGTGCCATCGGTCCAGGGATAGGCACTGAAGCTTTCTTT.

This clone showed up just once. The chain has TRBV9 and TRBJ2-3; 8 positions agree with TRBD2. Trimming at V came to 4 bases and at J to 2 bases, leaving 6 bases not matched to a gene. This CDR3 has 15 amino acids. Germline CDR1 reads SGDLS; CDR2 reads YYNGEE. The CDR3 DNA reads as TGTGCCAGCAGCAGAAGCGGGGGAGCCACAGATACGCAGTATTTT. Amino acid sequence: CASSRSGGATDTQYF.

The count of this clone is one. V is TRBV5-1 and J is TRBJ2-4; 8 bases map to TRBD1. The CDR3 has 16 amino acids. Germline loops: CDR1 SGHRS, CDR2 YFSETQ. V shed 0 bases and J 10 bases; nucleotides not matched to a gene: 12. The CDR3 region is CASSLGAGGALDIQYF. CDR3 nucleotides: TGCGCCAGCAGCTTGGGGGCAGGGGGCGCACTAGATATTCAGTACTTC.

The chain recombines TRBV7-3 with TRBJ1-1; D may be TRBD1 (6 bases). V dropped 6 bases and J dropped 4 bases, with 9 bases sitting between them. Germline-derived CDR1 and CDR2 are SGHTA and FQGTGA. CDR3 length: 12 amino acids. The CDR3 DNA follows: TGTGCCAGCAGTCAAGGGGGCACTGAAGCTTTCTTT. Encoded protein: CASSQGGTEAFF.

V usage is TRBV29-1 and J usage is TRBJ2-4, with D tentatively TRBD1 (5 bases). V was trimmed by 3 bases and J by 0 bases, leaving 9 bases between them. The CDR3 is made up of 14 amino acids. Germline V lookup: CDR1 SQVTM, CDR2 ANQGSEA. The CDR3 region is CSVEGQVAKNIQYF. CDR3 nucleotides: TGCAGCGTTGAGGGGCAGGTAGCCAAAAACATTCAGTACTTC.

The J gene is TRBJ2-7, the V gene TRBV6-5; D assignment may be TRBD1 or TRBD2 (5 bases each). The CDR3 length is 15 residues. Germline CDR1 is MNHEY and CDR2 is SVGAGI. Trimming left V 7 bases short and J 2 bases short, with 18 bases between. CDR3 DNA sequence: TGTGCCAGCACCAGAGATTCGGGGCGACCCTACGAGCAGTACTTC. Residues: CASTRDSGRPYEQYF.

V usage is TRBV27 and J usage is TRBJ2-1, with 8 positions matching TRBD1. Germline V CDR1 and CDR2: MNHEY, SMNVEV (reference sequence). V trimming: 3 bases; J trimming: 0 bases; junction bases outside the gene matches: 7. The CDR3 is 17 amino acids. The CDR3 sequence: CASSLDRVVRSYNEQFF. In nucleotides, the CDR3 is TGTGCCAGCAGTTTGGACAGGGTGGTGCGCTCCTACAATGAGCAGTTCTTC.

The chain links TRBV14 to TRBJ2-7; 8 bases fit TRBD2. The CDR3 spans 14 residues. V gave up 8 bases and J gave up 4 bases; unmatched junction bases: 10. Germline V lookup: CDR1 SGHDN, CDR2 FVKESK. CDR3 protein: CASRPAGGMYEQYF. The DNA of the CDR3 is TGTGCCAGCCGCCCGGCGGGGGGTATGTACGAGCAGTACTTC.

The CDR3 spells CASGTLGNQPQHF. Here the CDR3 DNA reads TGTGCCAGCGGGACGTTGGGGAATCAGCCCCAGCATTTT. The chain couples TRBV7-9 to TRBJ1-5; maybe TRBD1 (5 bases). The germline V gene encodes CDR1 SEHNR and CDR2 FQNEAQ (reference sequence). The length of the CDR3 is 13 residues. The germline V and J ends were trimmed by 8 bases and 4 bases, with 12 bases remaining between them. Together with reference TRBV7-9 and TRBJ1-5, the CDR3 gives the full variable domain: DTGVSQNPRHKITKRGQNVTFRCDPISEHNRLYWYRQTLGQGPEFLTYFQNEAQLEKSRLLSDRFSAERPKGSFSTLEIQRTEQGDSAMYLCASGTLGNQPQHFGDGTRLSIL.

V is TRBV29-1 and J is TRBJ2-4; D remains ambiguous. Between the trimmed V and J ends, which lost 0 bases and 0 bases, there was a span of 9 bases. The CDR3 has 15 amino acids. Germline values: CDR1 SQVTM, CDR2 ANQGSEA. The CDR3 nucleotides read TGCAGCGTTGAAGACAGAAGACTAGCCAAAAACATTCAGTACTTC. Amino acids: CSVEDRRLAKNIQYF.

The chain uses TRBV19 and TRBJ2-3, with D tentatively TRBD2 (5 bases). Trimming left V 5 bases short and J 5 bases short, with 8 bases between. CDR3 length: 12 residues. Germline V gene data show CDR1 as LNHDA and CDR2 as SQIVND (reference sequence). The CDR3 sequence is CASSEEGDTQYF. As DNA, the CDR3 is TGTGCCAGTAGTGAAGAGGGAGATACGCAGTATTTT.

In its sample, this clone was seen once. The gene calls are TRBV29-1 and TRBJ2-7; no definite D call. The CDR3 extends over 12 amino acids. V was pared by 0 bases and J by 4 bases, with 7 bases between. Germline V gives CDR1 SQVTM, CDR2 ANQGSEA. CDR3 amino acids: CSVEDSGYEQYF. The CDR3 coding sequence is TGCAGCGTTGAAGATTCTGGGTACGAGCAGTACTTC.

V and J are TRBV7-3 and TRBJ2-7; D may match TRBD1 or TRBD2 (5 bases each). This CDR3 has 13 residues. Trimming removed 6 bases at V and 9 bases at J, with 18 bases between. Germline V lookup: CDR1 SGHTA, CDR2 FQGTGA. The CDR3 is CASRNGTYRGQYF. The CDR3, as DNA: TGTGCCAGCAGGAATGGGACCTACCGGGGGCAGTACTTC.

This CDR3 reads CASSDRVNEQYF. CDR3 DNA sequence: TGCGCCAGCAGTGACCGGGTTAACGAGCAGTACTTC. The chain links TRBV10-2 to TRBJ2-7; D remains ambiguous. The ends were cut back, 3 bases at V and 5 bases at J, with 8 bases in the middle. This CDR3 has 12 residues. Germline V gene lookup returns CDR1 WSHSY and CDR2 SAAADI.

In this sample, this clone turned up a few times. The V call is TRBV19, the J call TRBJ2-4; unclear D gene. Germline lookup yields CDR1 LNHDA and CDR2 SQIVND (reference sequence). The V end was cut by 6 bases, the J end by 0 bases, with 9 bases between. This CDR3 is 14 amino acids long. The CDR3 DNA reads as TGTGCCAGTAGGTCCACAGAAGCCAAAAACATTCAGTACTTC. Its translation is CASRSTEAKNIQYF.

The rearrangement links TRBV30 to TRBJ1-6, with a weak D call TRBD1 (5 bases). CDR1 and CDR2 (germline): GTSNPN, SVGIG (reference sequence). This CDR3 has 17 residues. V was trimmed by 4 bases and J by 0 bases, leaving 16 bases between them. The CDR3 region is CAWISRDSSSYNSPLHF. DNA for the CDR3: TGTGCCTGGATCTCCCGGGACTCGAGCTCCTATAATTCACCCCTCCACTTT.

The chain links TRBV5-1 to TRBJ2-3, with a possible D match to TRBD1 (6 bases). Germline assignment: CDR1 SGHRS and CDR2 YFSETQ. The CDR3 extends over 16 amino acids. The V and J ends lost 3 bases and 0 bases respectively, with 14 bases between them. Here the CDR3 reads CASSWGTTTSTDTQYF. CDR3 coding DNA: TGCGCCAGCAGCTGGGGGACAACTACTAGCACAGATACGCAGTATTTT.

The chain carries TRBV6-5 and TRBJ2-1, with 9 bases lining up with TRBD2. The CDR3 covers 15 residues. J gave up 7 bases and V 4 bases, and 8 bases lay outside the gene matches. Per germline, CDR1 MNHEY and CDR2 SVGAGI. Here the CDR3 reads CASSSLAGEGNEQFF. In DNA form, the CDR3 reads TGTGCCAGCAGTTCCTTAGCGGGGGAGGGTAATGAGCAGTTCTTC.